The 20 T cell receptor beta chains reported below all come from one sample, sequenced in a study of cytomegalovirus exposure and HLA in healthy donors. Vbeta (60) and Jbeta (13) primers were used in the PCR. Repertoires were generated with immunoSEQ multiplex PCR, while TCRdb's copy carries only in-frame clones and drops some. Of 95,000 to 100,000 clones in the sample, roughly 74% were seen once. Sequencing used PBMCs. These receptors originate from a middle-aged woman in good health and CMV-seronegative.

The gene calls are TRBV19 and TRBJ2-5, with a possible D match to TRBD2 (5 bases). V was trimmed by 7 bases and J by 5 bases, leaving 20 bases between them. Per the germline V gene, CDR1 is LNHDA and CDR2 is SQIVND (reference sequence). CDR3 size: 15 residues. The DNA of the CDR3 is TGTGCCAGTATCCTCCTTTCCCGGGGTCGGGAGACCCAGTACTTC. Amino acid sequence: CASILLSRGRETQYF.

This chain joins TRBV5-4 and TRBJ1-1, with 7 nucleotides matching TRBD1. The CDR3 has 15 residues. Germline values: CDR1 SGHNT, CDR2 YYREEE (reference sequence). V was pared by 4 bases and J by 5 bases, with 11 bases of the junction left unmatched. CDR3 DNA sequence: TGTGCCAGCAGCCTGACAGGGAAGGAGGATACTGAAGCTTTCTTT. Residues: CASSLTGKEDTEAFF. The entire variable domain, with the rest obtained from reference TRBV5-4 and TRBJ1-1, is as follows: ETGVTQSPTHLIKTRGQQVTLRCSSQSGHNTVSWYQQALGQGPQFIFQYYREEENGRGNFPPRFSGLQFPNYSSELNVNALELDDSALYLCASSLTGKEDTEAFFGQGTRLTVV.

The sample holds a few counts of this clone. The V and J genes are TRBV19 and TRBJ2-5; perhaps TRBD1 as D (5 bases). Trimming pared 5 bases from V and 1 base from J, leaving 11 bases between. CDR1 and CDR2 (germline): LNHDA, SQIVND (reference sequence). CDR3 size: 14 residues. The CDR3, as DNA: TGTGCCAGTAGTCGAGGAGACAGCCAAGAGACCCAGTACTTC. Protein product: CASSRGDSQETQYF.

The rearrangement uses TRBV28 and TRBJ1-6; 11 bases line up with TRBD1. Germline V gene lookup returns CDR1 MDHEN and CDR2 SYDVKM. CDR3 length equals 13 residues. The junction had 5 bases not matched to a gene; V was cut back by 6 bases and J by 13 bases. The CDR3 loop reads CASRGTGGPPLHF. Here the CDR3 DNA reads TGTGCCAGCAGGGGGACAGGGGGGCCGCCCCTCCACTTT. Supplemented by reference TRBV28 and TRBJ1-6, the full variable domain reads DVKVTQSSRYLVKRTGEKVFLECVQDMDHENMFWYRQDPGLGLRLIYFSYDVKMKEKGDIPEGYSVSREKKERFSLILESASTNQTSMYLCASRGTGGPPLHFGNGTRLTVT.

This chain links TRBV7-2 with TRBJ2-2; 10 positions agree with TRBD2. The CDR3 loop spans 17 amino acids. V trimming: 3 bases; J trimming: 8 bases; junction bases outside the gene matches: 12. From germline, CDR1 is SGHTA and CDR2 FQGNSA. The CDR3 DNA follows: TGTGCCAGCAGCTTTGCCAGCGGGGGGGCCGGGTCGGGGGAGCTGTTTTTT. Its translation is CASSFASGGAGSGELFF.

This rearrangement joins TRBV7-2 to TRBJ2-1; 12 bases fit TRBD2. Germline CDR1 SGHTA, CDR2 FQGNSA. The CDR3 extends over 14 amino acids. V shed 6 bases and J 7 bases; nucleotides not matched to a gene: 4. The CDR3 sequence is CASSGLAGTNEQFF. Written as DNA, the CDR3 is TGTGCCAGCAGTGGACTAGCGGGAACTAATGAGCAGTTCTTC. Filled out from reference TRBV7-2 and TRBJ2-1, the complete variable domain reads GAGVSQSPSNKVTEKGKDVELRCDPISGHTALYWYRQSLGQGLEFLIYFQGNSAPDKSGLPSDRFSAERTGGSVSTLTIQRTQQEDSAVYLCASSGLAGTNEQFFGPGTRLTVL.

This chain uses TRBV7-8 with TRBJ2-3; 14 bases map to TRBD2. The V gene's germline CDR1 is SGHVS and CDR2 FQNEAQ. CDR3 size: 18 residues. Losses at the gene ends were 4 bases for V and 6 bases for J; bases not matched to a gene: 12. Here the CDR3 reads CASSSRLAGGLQTDTQYF. Here the CDR3 DNA reads TGTGCCAGCAGCTCAAGACTAGCGGGGGGGCTTCAAACGGATACGCAGTATTTT. Combining the CDR3 with reference TRBV7-8 and TRBJ2-3 gives the whole variable domain GAGVSQSPRYKVAKRGQDVALRCDPISGHVSLFWYQQALGQGPEFLTYFQNEAQLDKSGLPSDRFFAERPEGSVSTLKIQRTQQEDSAVYLCASSSRLAGGLQTDTQYFGPGTRLTVL.

The chain couples TRBV9 to TRBJ2-2, with 11 bases matching TRBD2. The CDR3 covers 16 residues. V shed 4 bases, J shed 3 bases, and the junction held 5 bases outside the gene matches. Germline assignment: CDR1 SGDLS and CDR2 YYNGEE. Here the CDR3 reads CASSPLAGGHTGELFF. CDR3 nucleotides: TGTGCCAGCAGCCCTCTAGCGGGGGGTCACACCGGGGAGCTGTTTTTT.

The chain has TRBV6-5 and TRBJ2-4; a weak D match, TRBD2 (5 bases). V dropped 5 bases and J dropped 8 bases, with 13 bases sitting between them. CDR3 size: 13 residues. Germline loops: CDR1 MNHEY, CDR2 SVGAGI. The CDR3, as DNA: TGTGCCAGCAGTCGCCCGGACTTGCACATTCAGTACTTC. It is translated as CASSRPDLHIQYF.

The CDR3 loop is CASSLWDTGELFF. The CDR3 nucleotides read TGTGCCAGCAGTTTATGGGACACCGGGGAGCTGTTTTTT. The chain employs TRBV27 and TRBJ1-3; D not certain. The DNA end lines up better with TRBJ2-2; the J call may be wrong. Germline V gene lookup returns CDR1 MNHEY and CDR2 SMNVEV (reference sequence). This CDR3 spans 13 amino acids.

The chain uses TRBV27 and TRBJ2-5, with 14 positions matching TRBD2. The J call may be faulty, since TRBJ2-7 better matches the DNA end. The CDR3 has 14 amino acids. CDR1 and CDR2 from the germline V gene are MNHEY and SMNVEV (reference sequence). Written as DNA, the CDR3 is TGTGCGACTAGCGGGAGGGAACTTTCCTACGAGCAGTACTTC. Encoded protein: CATSGRELSYEQYF.

The chain uses TRBV7-2 and TRBJ2-2; 9 bases match TRBD2. Germline V gene sequence: CDR1 SGHTA, CDR2 FQGNSA. J lost 2 bases, V lost 1 base, and 5 bases had no gene match. The CDR3 contains 17 residues. The CDR3 DNA is TGTGCCAGCAGCTTAGGCCCAGCGGGGGGAAACACCGGGGAGCTGTTTTTT. This translates into CASSLGPAGGNTGELFF.

The V call is TRBV11-2, the J call TRBJ2-5, with D perhaps TRBD1 (6 bases). CDR3 length: 15 residues. V was trimmed by 7 bases and J by 2 bases, leaving 17 bases between them. Germline CDR1 SGHAT, CDR2 FQNNGV. The CDR3 loop is CASTWTVGGQETQYF. The CDR3 DNA sequence: TGTGCCAGCACGTGGACAGTAGGTGGACAAGAGACCCAGTACTTC.

V gene TRBV4-3 combines with J gene TRBJ1-5, with 10 bases that match TRBD1. Germline trimming cut 0 bases from V and 6 bases from J; bases unmatched to any gene: 8. Per the germline V gene, CDR1 is LGHNA and CDR2 is YSLEER. CDR3 length: 17 residues. The CDR3 reads CASSQEILGQGGQPQHF. DNA for the CDR3: TGCGCCAGCAGCCAAGAGATTCTAGGACAGGGGGGTCAGCCCCAGCATTTT.

This chain connects TRBV7-8 to TRBJ2-2, with 9 bases that match TRBD1. The CDR3 runs to 16 residues. Germline V lookup: CDR1 SGHVS, CDR2 FQNEAQ. Unmatched junction bases numbered 3, after V lost 1 base and J lost 3 bases. The CDR3 loop reads CASSLEGQGYTGELFF. The CDR3 DNA follows: TGTGCCAGCAGCTTAGAGGGACAGGGATACACCGGGGAGCTGTTTTTT. The whole variable domain, filled in from reference TRBV7-8 and TRBJ2-2, reads GAGVSQSPRYKVAKRGQDVALRCDPISGHVSLFWYQQALGQGPEFLTYFQNEAQLDKSGLPSDRFFAERPEGSVSTLKIQRTQQEDSAVYLCASSLEGQGYTGELFFGEGSRLTVL.

This sequence joins TRBV10-3 and TRBJ1-4; possible D gene TRBD1, 5 bases. The CDR3 sequence is 16 residues long. Trimming left V 4 bases short and J 6 bases short, with 18 bases between. Germline V lookup: CDR1 ENHRY, CDR2 SYGVKD. The CDR3 DNA reads as TGTGCCATCAGTGCGGGGGTCAGGGCGTCGGATGAAAAACTGTTTTTT. It specifies CAISAGVRASDEKLFF.

This clone was seen a few times. J is TRBJ2-3 and V is TRBV12-5; TRBD2 aligns across 12 bases. CDR3 length equals 19 residues. The J segment lost 5 bases and the V segment lost 3 bases, leaving 15 bases of the junction unmatched. The germline CDR1 and CDR2 sequences are LGHNT and FRNRAP. CDR3 DNA: TGTGCTAGTGGTTTCCTCCTCCCTAGCGGGGGGGCCGGGGTAGATACGCAGTATTTT. It is translated as CASGFLLPSGGAGVDTQYF.

The J gene is TRBJ2-7, the V gene TRBV19; TRBD2 aligns across 7 bases. This CDR3 spans 14 amino acids. Germline V CDR1 and CDR2: LNHDA, SQIVND (reference sequence). The junction had 8 bases not matched to a gene; V was cut back by 7 bases and J by 2 bases. CDR3 amino acids: CASKDSGLPYEQYF. The DNA for the CDR3 is TGTGCCAGTAAGGACTCGGGACTACCCTACGAGCAGTACTTC. The variable domain in full, with the rest retrieved from reference TRBV19 and TRBJ2-7, is DGGITQSPKYLFRKEGQNVTLSCEQNLNHDAMYWYRQDPGQGLRLIYYSQIVNDFQKGDIAEGYSVSREKKESFPLTVTSAQKNPTAFYLCASKDSGLPYEQYFGPGTRLTVT.

This clone is a singleton in its sample. The chain joins TRBV6-5 to TRBJ1-2, with 7 nucleotides matching TRBD1. This CDR3 region has 15 residues. Germline CDR1 is MNHEY and CDR2 is SVGAGI. The V gene end was trimmed by 0 bases and the J gene end by 6 bases; junction bases not matched to a gene: 7. The CDR3 loop reads CASSYSIGQGDGYTF. The DNA for the CDR3 is TGTGCCAGCAGTTACTCGATCGGTCAGGGGGATGGCTACACCTTC.

The chain couples TRBV10-1 to TRBJ2-1; 10 nucleotides agree with TRBD2. Per germline, CDR1 WNHNN and CDR2 SYGVQD (reference sequence). The junction had 7 bases not matched to a gene; V was cut back by 3 bases and J by 8 bases. This CDR3 contains 15 residues. CDR3 nucleotides: TGCGCCAGCAGTGACGCTAGCGGGAGTATCTATGAGCAGTTCTTC. Amino acids: CASSDASGSIYEQFF.